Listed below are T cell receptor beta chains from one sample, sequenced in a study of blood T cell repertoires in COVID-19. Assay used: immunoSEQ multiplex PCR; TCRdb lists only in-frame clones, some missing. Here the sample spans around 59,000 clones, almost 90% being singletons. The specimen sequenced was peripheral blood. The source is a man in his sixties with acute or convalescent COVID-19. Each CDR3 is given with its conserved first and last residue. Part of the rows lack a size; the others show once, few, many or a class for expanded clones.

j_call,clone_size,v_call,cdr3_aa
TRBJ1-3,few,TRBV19,CASSKGQGANTIYF
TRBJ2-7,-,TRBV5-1,CASSPGGTSGSYEQYF
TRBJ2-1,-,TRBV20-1,CSARLYNEQFF
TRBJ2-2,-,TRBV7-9,CASSRGTSGSRGAGELFF
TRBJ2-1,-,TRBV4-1,CASSRRALDNEQFF
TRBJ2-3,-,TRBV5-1,CASSWTGTNHQDTQYF
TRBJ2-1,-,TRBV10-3,CAISETGTGKFNEQFF
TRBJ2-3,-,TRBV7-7,CASSLAGGRTDTQYF
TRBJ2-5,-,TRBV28,CASSPGTVKETQYF
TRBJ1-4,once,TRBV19,CASSAGFRILFF
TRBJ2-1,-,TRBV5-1,CASTRLAGGNEQFF
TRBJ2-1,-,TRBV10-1,CASSGVEGRRSEQFF
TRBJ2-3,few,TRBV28,CASSLQSTDTQYF
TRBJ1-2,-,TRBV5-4,CASSSNQHYGYTF
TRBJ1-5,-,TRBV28,CASSFGQVNQPQHF
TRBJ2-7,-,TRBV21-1,CASSLAGSSYEQYF
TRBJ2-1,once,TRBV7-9,CASSPGSGQGYNEQFF
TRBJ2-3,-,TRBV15,CATSRDLKEGQYF
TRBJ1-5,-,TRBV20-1,CSASPGGQPQHF
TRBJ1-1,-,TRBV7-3,CASSSGQTSAEAFF
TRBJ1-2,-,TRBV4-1,CASSQGLAALNYGYTF
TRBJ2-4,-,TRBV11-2,CASSSSRGNIQYF
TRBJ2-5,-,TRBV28,CASRRTLETQYF
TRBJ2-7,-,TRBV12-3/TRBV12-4,CASRPSGVREQYF
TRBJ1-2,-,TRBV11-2,CASSFLTGHRDGYTF
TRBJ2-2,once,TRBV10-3,CAISAGTGLNTGELFF
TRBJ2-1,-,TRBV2,CASRREGLNEQFF
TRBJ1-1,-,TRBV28,CASNRQLNTEAFF
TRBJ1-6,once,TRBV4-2,CASSQDSWDRGVMGSPLHF
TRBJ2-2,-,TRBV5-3,CARRGAGAGELFF
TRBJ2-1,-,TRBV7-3,CASSSTSGQGVYNEQFF
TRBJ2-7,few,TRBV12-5,CASGLDRGLGPYEQYF
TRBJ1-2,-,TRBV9,CASSVTWTGAGGYTF
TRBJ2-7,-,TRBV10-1,CASSESTGEQYF
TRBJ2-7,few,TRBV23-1,CASSHLGQTPYEQYF
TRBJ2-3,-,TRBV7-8,CASSQRVSTDTQYF
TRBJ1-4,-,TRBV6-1,CASSEGRSNEKLFF
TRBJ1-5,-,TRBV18,CASSSTGDQPQHF
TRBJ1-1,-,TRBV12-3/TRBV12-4,CASSFGENTEAFF
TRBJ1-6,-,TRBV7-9,CASSLMGGNSPLHF
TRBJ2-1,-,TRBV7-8,CASSLPIRLAYNEQFF
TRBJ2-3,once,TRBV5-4,CASSSPSGRRDTQYF
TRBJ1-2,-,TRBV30,CAHQVGGSYGYTF
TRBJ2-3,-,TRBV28,CAIRRRPTDTQYF
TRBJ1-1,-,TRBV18,CASSTTGDTEAFF
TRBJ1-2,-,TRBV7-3,CASSRDRDHGYTF
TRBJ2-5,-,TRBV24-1,CATSDQVAGGLETQYF
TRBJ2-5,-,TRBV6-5,CASTQYVQYQETQYF
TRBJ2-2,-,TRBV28,CASSLFSGRHTGELFF
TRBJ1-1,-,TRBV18,CASSPGQTNEAFF
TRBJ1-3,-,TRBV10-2,CASRDGGAGNTIYF
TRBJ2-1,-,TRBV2,CASRLQGRNEQFF
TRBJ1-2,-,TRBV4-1,CASSQIRTGKSSYGYTF